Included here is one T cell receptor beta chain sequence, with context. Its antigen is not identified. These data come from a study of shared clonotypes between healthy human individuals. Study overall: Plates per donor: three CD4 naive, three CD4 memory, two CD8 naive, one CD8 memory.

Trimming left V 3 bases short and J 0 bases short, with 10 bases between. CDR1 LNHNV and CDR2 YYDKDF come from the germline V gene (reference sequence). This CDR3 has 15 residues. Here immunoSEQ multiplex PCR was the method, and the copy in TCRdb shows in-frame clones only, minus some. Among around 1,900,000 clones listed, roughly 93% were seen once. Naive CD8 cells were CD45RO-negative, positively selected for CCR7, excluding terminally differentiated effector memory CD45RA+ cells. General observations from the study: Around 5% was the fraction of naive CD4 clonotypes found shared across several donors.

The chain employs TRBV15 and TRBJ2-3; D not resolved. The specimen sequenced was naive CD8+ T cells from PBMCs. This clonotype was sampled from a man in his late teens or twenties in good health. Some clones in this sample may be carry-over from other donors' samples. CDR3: CATSSEAYSTDTQYF. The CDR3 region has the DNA TGTGCCACCAGCAGTGAAGCATACAGCACAGATACGCAGTATTTT.